The entry below gives a single T cell receptor beta chain sequence along with its context. Its antigen is undetermined. The data derive from a study of OX40 agonist ivuxolimab in advanced cancers. Across the study: Each dose-escalation patient presented with hepatocellular carcinoma, melanoma, renal cell or head and neck cancer. People who had prior anti-PD-1, anti-PD-L1 or anti-CTLA-4 therapy could take part, and around 39% had some. Overall study findings and caveats: A proportion of nonresponders additionally exhibited low normalized T-cell clonal expansion. No determination was made of the antigen specificity of the expanded peripheral T cells.

There are 18 residues in the CDR3. The germline V and J ends were trimmed by 4 bases and 0 bases, with 22 bases remaining between them. Germline-derived CDR1 and CDR2 are SGHRS and YFSETQ. Libraries were prepared by immunoSEQ multiplex PCR; TCRdb keeps only in-frame clonotypes and omits some of them. Found here are about 61,000 clones, under 90% of them singletons; the top ten hold roughly 0.53%. The source of this sequence is an adult with an advanced solid tumor such as melanoma, head and neck, liver or kidney cancer. This chain connects TRBV5-1 to TRBJ1-1, with D tentatively TRBD1 (6 bases). Here the sequenced sample was CD4+ or CD8+ T cells sorted from blood, taken in a trial of the OX40 agonist ivuxolimab. The CDR3 is CASSLVKQGIYMNTEAFF. The CDR3 DNA reads as TGCGCCAGCAGCCTTGTGAAACAGGGAATTTACATGAACACTGAAGCTTTCTTT.